This passage covers 3 T cell receptor beta chains from one sample sequenced in a study of T cell changes during pregnancy in multiple sclerosis. TCRdb keeps only in-frame clones here, not all; method: immunoSEQ multiplex PCR. The sample has roughly 50,000 clones; around 90% are singletons. The sample was peripheral blood, taken after pregnancy. All receptors derive from a female donor in good health, enrolled as a control in a pregnancy study.

The chain uses TRBV11-3 and TRBJ2-7; TRBD1 matches 7 bases. CDR1 is SGHNT, CDR2 YENEEA, per germline. V lost 2 bases, J lost 3 bases, and 4 bases stayed unmatched. The CDR3 consists of 14 residues. In DNA, the CDR3 is TGTGCCAGCAGCTTACGACAGGGCAACTACGAGCAGTACTTC. This sequence encodes CASSLRQGNYEQYF. Looking up the rest from reference TRBV11-3 and TRBJ2-7 gives the full variable domain: EAGVVQSPRYKIIEKKQPVAFWCNPISGHNTLYWYLQNLGQGPELLIRYENEEAVDDSQLPKDRFSAERLKGVDSTLKIQPAELGDSAVYLCASSLRQGNYEQYFGPGTRLTVT.

This clone has only one observation. The rearrangement uses TRBV19 and TRBJ1-5; possible D gene TRBD1, 5 bases. V gave up 7 bases and J gave up 5 bases, with 24 bases separating them. Germline V gene sequence: CDR1 LNHDA, CDR2 SQIVND (reference sequence). The CDR3 runs 17 residues. The CDR3 spells CASKLVAGEVVDQPQHF. CDR3 nucleotide sequence: TGTGCCAGTAAGCTAGTAGCGGGGGAAGTTGTAGATCAGCCCCAGCATTTT.

The chain joins TRBV14 to TRBJ1-1; 7 nucleotides line up with TRBD1. The CDR3 contains 15 residues. Germline CDR1 is SGHDN and CDR2 is FVKESK. V gave up 4 bases and J gave up 0 bases; unmatched junction bases: 5. This CDR3 is CASSRDRLMNTEAFF. The CDR3 DNA reads as TGTGCCAGCAGCCGGGACAGACTCATGAACACTGAAGCTTTCTTT.